This T cell receptor (beta chain) is drawn from a study of T-cell reconstitution after alpha-beta-depleted transplantation in children. Preparation of the TCRbeta library used unique molecular identifiers. TCRdb called the PCR reads again in MiXCR, with one record for every CDR3 protein. Here the sample spans 600,000 to 800,000 distinct CDR3 sequences, roughly 13% being singletons. Study-wide results and limits: Some patients' high day-60 TCRbeta diversity was traced to surviving recipient T cells and thymic progenitors. Two months or so post-transplant, alpha-beta T cells reportedly derived from several hundred expanded graft clones.

Germline V CDR1 and CDR2: SGHRS, YFSETQ. The V end was cut by 0 bases, the J end by 0 bases, with 3 bases between. The length of the CDR3 is 13 residues. This clonotype came up many times. As yet, its antigen is unknown. V is TRBV5-1 and J is TRBJ1-1; D is uncertain. The material was PBMCs, obtained before TCRalphabeta/CD19-depleted stem cell transplant. This sequence originates from a girl under 10 years old with congenital amegakaryocytic thrombocytopenia, due to receive a stem cell transplant. The CDR3: CASSLGVNTEAFF. CDR3 nucleotides: TGCGCCAGCAGCTTGGGAGTGAACACTGAAGCTTTCTTT.